These T cell receptor beta chains were read from a single sample in a study of prognosis after radiotherapy for stage I lung cancer. TCRdb ran MiXCR on the multiplex PCR reads and lists one entry per CDR3 protein. The sample shows 15,000 to 20,000 distinct CDR3 sequences, roughly 28% of them seen only once. The material sequenced was PBMCs, taken before or after stereotactic body radiation therapy (not recorded which). These receptors were obtained from a donor over 45 with non-small cell lung cancer. Both conserved end residues are part of each CDR3. Fields, in order: V gene, J gene, CDR3 length, D gene, clone size, CDR3 DNA, CDR3 protein. D genes are given only for firm matches. Size tells how often a clone was seen (once, few, many) or the class of an expanded clone, and some rows leave it out.

v_call: TRBV20-1; j_call: TRBJ2-2; cdr3_length: 12; d_call: -; clone_size: -; cdr3_nt: TGCAGTGCTACCATCCGGGACTTGGAGCTGTTTTTT; cdr3_aa: CSATIRDLELFF
v_call: TRBV2; j_call: TRBJ1-4; cdr3_length: 14; d_call: -; clone_size: many; cdr3_nt: TGTGCCAGCAGTTGGCAGGGTGTTATTGAAAAACTGTTTTTT; cdr3_aa: CASSWQGVIEKLFF
v_call: TRBV4-1; j_call: TRBJ2-1; cdr3_length: 15; d_call: -; clone_size: many; cdr3_nt: TGCGCCAGCAGCCAAGAGTCCAGGTCGTACAATGAGCAGTTCTTC; cdr3_aa: CASSQESRSYNEQFF
v_call: TRBV27; j_call: TRBJ2-5; cdr3_length: 14; d_call: -; clone_size: many; cdr3_nt: TGTGCCAGCAGTTTATCTCGGATTGAAGGGACCCAGTACTTC; cdr3_aa: CASSLSRIEGTQYF
v_call: TRBV7-2; j_call: TRBJ1-4; cdr3_length: 15; d_call: -; clone_size: many; cdr3_nt: TGTGCCAGCAGCTTAGATCCGGCCAGGGGTGAAAAACTGTTTTTT; cdr3_aa: CASSLDPARGEKLFF
v_call: TRBV5-1; j_call: TRBJ2-1; cdr3_length: 15; d_call: TRBD2; clone_size: many; cdr3_nt: TGCGCCAGCAGCCAAGGACTAGCGGGAGCCTATGAGCAGTTCTTC; cdr3_aa: CASSQGLAGAYEQFF
v_call: TRBV3-1; j_call: TRBJ2-7; cdr3_length: 14; d_call: -; clone_size: -; cdr3_nt: TGTGCCAGCAGAGAAAACGCAGGGCGTCGGGAGCAGTACTTC; cdr3_aa: CASRENAGRREQYF
v_call: TRBV24-1; j_call: TRBJ2-7; cdr3_length: 14; d_call: -; clone_size: -; cdr3_nt: TGTGCCACCAGAAGTACCCGGCGGTCCTACGGGCAGTACTTC; cdr3_aa: CATRSTRRSYGQYF
v_call: TRBV13; j_call: TRBJ1-3; cdr3_length: 12; d_call: -; clone_size: -; cdr3_nt: TGTGCCAGCCGCTGCTACTCGGACACCATATATTTT; cdr3_aa: CASRCYSDTIYF
v_call: TRBV29-1; j_call: TRBJ1-2; cdr3_length: 13; d_call: -; clone_size: many; cdr3_nt: TGCAGCGTTGGGGACGGGACTAACTATGGCTACACCTTC; cdr3_aa: CSVGDGTNYGYTF
v_call: TRBV20-1; j_call: TRBJ2-3; cdr3_length: 14; d_call: TRBD2; clone_size: many; cdr3_nt: TGCAGTGCTAGGCGTCTAGCGGGAACCGATACGCAGTATTTT; cdr3_aa: CSARRLAGTDTQYF
v_call: TRBV5-1; j_call: TRBJ1-2; cdr3_length: 14; d_call: TRBD1; clone_size: -; cdr3_nt: TGCGCCAGCAGCGAGGGACAGGGGGTACTGGGCTACACCTTC; cdr3_aa: CASSEGQGVLGYTF
v_call: TRBV2; j_call: TRBJ2-3; cdr3_length: 11; d_call: -; clone_size: many; cdr3_nt: TGTGCCAGCAGTGTTACAGATACGCAGTATTTT; cdr3_aa: CASSVTDTQYF
v_call: TRBV6-2/TRBV6-3; j_call: TRBJ2-7; cdr3_length: 16; d_call: -; clone_size: many; cdr3_nt: TGTGCCAGCAGTTCCCCCCGGACTGGAACCCCTTACGAGCAGTACTTC; cdr3_aa: CASSSPRTGTPYEQYF
v_call: TRBV2; j_call: TRBJ2-2; cdr3_length: 14; d_call: -; clone_size: many; cdr3_nt: TGTGCCAGCAGTGAAGCTAAGACAGTCGGGGAGCTGTTTTTT; cdr3_aa: CASSEAKTVGELFF
v_call: TRBV19; j_call: TRBJ1-2; cdr3_length: 13; d_call: -; clone_size: many; cdr3_nt: TGTGCCAGTAGTATTGGCAGCTTCTATGGCTACACCTTC; cdr3_aa: CASSIGSFYGYTF
v_call: TRBV20-1; j_call: TRBJ2-1; cdr3_length: 16; d_call: TRBD2; clone_size: many; cdr3_nt: TGCAGTGCTAGAGACTCTGGACTAGCGGGAAGCAATGAGCAGTTCTTC; cdr3_aa: CSARDSGLAGSNEQFF
v_call: TRBV19; j_call: TRBJ1-1; cdr3_length: 16; d_call: -; clone_size: many; cdr3_nt: TGTGCCAGTAGTGGTGGTCAGGGGTTATGGAGCACTGAAGCTTTCTTT; cdr3_aa: CASSGGQGLWSTEAFF
v_call: TRBV11-2; j_call: TRBJ1-2; cdr3_length: 13; d_call: -; clone_size: -; cdr3_nt: TGTGCCAGCAGCACAGGAGGGATGCATGGCTACACCTTC; cdr3_aa: CASSTGGMHGYTF
v_call: TRBV6-2/TRBV6-3; j_call: TRBJ2-7; cdr3_length: 13; d_call: -; clone_size: -; cdr3_nt: TGTGCCAGCAGCCGGGACATTGTCTATGAGCAGTACTTC; cdr3_aa: CASSRDIVYEQYF
v_call: TRBV4-1; j_call: TRBJ1-5; cdr3_length: 16; d_call: -; clone_size: many; cdr3_nt: TGCGCCAGCAGCCAAGATAGCCATGTTAGCAATCAGCCCCAGCATTTT; cdr3_aa: CASSQDSHVSNQPQHF
v_call: TRBV5-1; j_call: TRBJ2-7; cdr3_length: 15; d_call: TRBD1; clone_size: medium-sized; cdr3_nt: TGCGCCAGCAGCCCTGGGACAGGGGAGTGGTACGAGCAGTACTTC; cdr3_aa: CASSPGTGEWYEQYF
v_call: TRBV6-1; j_call: TRBJ2-7; cdr3_length: 14; d_call: -; clone_size: many; cdr3_nt: TGTGCCAGCAGCAAAGGGCGAGGGGCCTACGAGCAGTACTTC; cdr3_aa: CASSKGRGAYEQYF
v_call: TRBV19; j_call: TRBJ2-5; cdr3_length: 14; d_call: -; clone_size: many; cdr3_nt: TGTGCCAGCAACCACGAGGGGACTCAAGAGACCCAGTACTTC; cdr3_aa: CASNHEGTQETQYF
v_call: TRBV5-1; j_call: TRBJ1-3; cdr3_length: 15; d_call: -; clone_size: -; cdr3_nt: TGCGCCAGCAGCCTGTGGACAAGGTCTGGAAACACCATATATTTT; cdr3_aa: CASSLWTRSGNTIYF
v_call: TRBV10-2; j_call: TRBJ1-5; cdr3_length: 15; d_call: -; clone_size: many; cdr3_nt: TGCGCCAGCAGTGAGCCTTGGGATTATAATCAGCCCCAGCATTTT; cdr3_aa: CASSEPWDYNQPQHF
v_call: TRBV5-1; j_call: TRBJ2-1; cdr3_length: 13; d_call: -; clone_size: many; cdr3_nt: TGCGCCAGCAGCGGGAGAGACCTCAATGAGCAGTTCTTC; cdr3_aa: CASSGRDLNEQFF
v_call: TRBV7-9; j_call: TRBJ2-1; cdr3_length: 13; d_call: -; clone_size: many; cdr3_nt: TGTGCCAGCAGCCCCTCCCGATACAGTGAGCAGTTCTTC; cdr3_aa: CASSPSRYSEQFF
v_call: TRBV9; j_call: TRBJ1-3; cdr3_length: 14; d_call: TRBD1; clone_size: -; cdr3_nt: TGTGCCAGCAGCGCGGGACAGGGCGTAAACACCATATATTTT; cdr3_aa: CASSAGQGVNTIYF
v_call: TRBV30; j_call: TRBJ1-3; cdr3_length: 15; d_call: -; clone_size: -; cdr3_nt: TGTGTCTGGACCCGGGGGGGGGCGACTGGAAACACCATATATTTT; cdr3_aa: CVWTRGGATGNTIYF
v_call: TRBV6-1; j_call: TRBJ1-2; cdr3_length: 14; d_call: -; clone_size: many; cdr3_nt: TGTGCCAGCAACTACCGGGACAACATATCGGGCTACACCTTC; cdr3_aa: CASNYRDNISGYTF
v_call: TRBV19; j_call: TRBJ1-6; cdr3_length: 13; d_call: TRBD1; clone_size: many; cdr3_nt: TGTGCCAGTAGTCAGGACAGGATTTCACCCCTCCACTTT; cdr3_aa: CASSQDRISPLHF
v_call: TRBV30; j_call: TRBJ2-3; cdr3_length: 14; d_call: TRBD2; clone_size: -; cdr3_nt: TGTGCCTTCGGACTAGCGAGATTCACAGATACGCAGTATTTT; cdr3_aa: CAFGLARFTDTQYF
v_call: TRBV18; j_call: TRBJ2-7; cdr3_length: 14; d_call: -; clone_size: -; cdr3_nt: TGTGCCAGCTCCACCAGGACTATCTCCTACGAGCAGTACTTC; cdr3_aa: CASSTRTISYEQYF
v_call: TRBV5-6; j_call: TRBJ2-7; cdr3_length: 12; d_call: -; clone_size: many; cdr3_nt: TGTGCCAGCAGCTTAGGAATCTACGAGCAGTACTTC; cdr3_aa: CASSLGIYEQYF
v_call: TRBV9; j_call: TRBJ2-1; cdr3_length: 16; d_call: TRBD2; clone_size: -; cdr3_nt: TGTTCCAGCATCGTCCGAGCGGGAGGGCCTGCCTCTGAGCAGTTCTTC; cdr3_aa: CSSIVRAGGPASEQFF
v_call: TRBV5-1; j_call: TRBJ1-6; cdr3_length: 17; d_call: TRBD1; clone_size: many; cdr3_nt: TGCGCCAGCAGCCGGGACAGGGAGAGCTCCTATAATTCACCCCTCCACTTT; cdr3_aa: CASSRDRESSYNSPLHF
v_call: TRBV5-4; j_call: TRBJ2-3; cdr3_length: 15; d_call: -; clone_size: many; cdr3_nt: TGTGCCAGCAGCTCGGACCCGGCAGGGGCAGATACGCAGTATTTT; cdr3_aa: CASSSDPAGADTQYF
v_call: TRBV11-3; j_call: TRBJ2-1; cdr3_length: 18; d_call: TRBD2; clone_size: -; cdr3_nt: TGTGCCAGCAGCTTCGCACTAGCGGGAGAGCGGTCCTACAATGAGCAGTTCTTC; cdr3_aa: CASSFALAGERSYNEQFF
v_call: TRBV6-9; j_call: TRBJ1-1; cdr3_length: 16; d_call: TRBD1; clone_size: -; cdr3_nt: TGCGGCAGCAGTAAGGGACAGGGGGGCCTGAACACTGAAGCTTTCTTT; cdr3_aa: CGSSKGQGGLNTEAFF